This TCR beta chain was captured in a study of blood T cell repertoires in COVID-19. About the study: Sites across the United States, Italy and Spain contributed samples from acute and convalescent COVID-19.

This clone was counted once. In the original workflow: Reference gene primer amplification yielded estimated nucleated cell counts. TCRdb keeps only in-frame clones here, not all; method: immunoSEQ multiplex PCR. D and trimming come from the DNA, and the V and J calls and clone size come from that table. The repertoire holds 60,000 or so clones, with approximately 88% as singletons. The V end lost 6 bases, the J end lost 7 bases, and 12 bases lay between the germline ends. The CDR3 totals 13 residues. The germline V gene encodes CDR1 MDHEN and CDR2 SYDVKM. The receptor's source is a man aged 25-45 years with COVID-19, enrolled during active disease. The V gene is TRBV28, the J gene TRBJ2-2; TRBD2 might be the D (7 bases). The sequencing input was peripheral blood. The CDR3 nucleotides are TGTGCCAGCAGGCGGGGGCGGGGCGGGGAGCTGTTTTTT. The encoded protein is CASRRGRGGELFF.